The 5 T cell receptor beta chains below were found in one sample sequenced in a study of blood T cell repertoires in COVID-19. TCRdb's copy holds only in-frame clones and misses some; the assay was immunoSEQ multiplex PCR. This sample carries roughly 110,000 clones, approximately 90% of them seen once, and the ten largest clones take 8.4%. Sequencing was performed on peripheral blood. The source of these receptors is a woman between 65 and 79 years old who had recovered from COVID-19.

The chain recombines TRBV5-4 with TRBJ2-3; TRBD2 matches 9 bases. The CDR3 runs to 16 residues. V lost 4 bases, J lost 4 bases, and 10 bases stayed unmatched. Germline V gene lookup returns CDR1 SGHNT and CDR2 YYREEE (reference sequence). CDR3 loop: CASSPRGGVASDTQYF. As DNA, the CDR3 is TGTGCCAGCAGCCCGCGCGGGGGGGTAGCGTCAGATACGCAGTATTTT.

The V and J genes are TRBV7-2 and TRBJ2-5, with 11 nucleotides matching TRBD1. Germline CDR1 reads SGHTA; CDR2 reads FQGNSA. The CDR3 loop spans 15 amino acids. The junction had 7 bases not matched to a gene; V was cut back by 6 bases and J by 4 bases. The CDR3 DNA sequence: TGTGCCAGCAGTTACTCCGGGACAGGGGGAGAGACCCAGTACTTC. Protein sequence: CASSYSGTGGETQYF.

The chain has TRBV18 and TRBJ2-7; the match to TRBD2 covers 7 bases. Germline V gene lookup returns CDR1 KGHSH and CDR2 LQKENI. The J segment lost 2 bases and the V segment lost 3 bases, leaving 4 bases of the junction unmatched. The CDR3 covers 14 residues. The CDR3: CASSPGLEPYEQYF. Here the CDR3 DNA reads TGTGCCAGCTCACCCGGACTAGAACCCTACGAGCAGTACTTC.

The genes are TRBV7-2 and TRBJ2-7; D might be TRBD1 (6 bases). The V end lost 5 bases, the J end lost 1 base, and 12 bases lay between the germline ends. Germline lookup yields CDR1 SGHTA and CDR2 FQGNSA. The CDR3 runs to 14 residues. CDR3: CASSPMQGSYEQYF. The DNA for the CDR3 is TGTGCCAGCAGCCCGATGCAGGGGTCCTACGAGCAGTACTTC. Full variable domain (outside the CDR3, taken from reference TRBV7-2 and TRBJ2-7): GAGVSQSPSNKVTEKGKDVELRCDPISGHTALYWYRQSLGQGLEFLIYFQGNSAPDKSGLPSDRFSAERTGGSVSTLTIQRTQQEDSAVYLCASSPMQGSYEQYFGPGTRLTVT.

This rearrangement joins TRBV4-2 to TRBJ2-5; 9 positions match TRBD2. The CDR3 is 17 residues long. Germline V CDR1 and CDR2: LGHNA, YNFKEQ. V was clipped by 1 base and J by 0 bases; unmatched bases: 6. CDR3: CASSQGSSGKYQETQYF. The CDR3 DNA reads TGTGCCAGCAGCCAAGGTTCTAGCGGGAAGTACCAAGAGACCCAGTACTTC.